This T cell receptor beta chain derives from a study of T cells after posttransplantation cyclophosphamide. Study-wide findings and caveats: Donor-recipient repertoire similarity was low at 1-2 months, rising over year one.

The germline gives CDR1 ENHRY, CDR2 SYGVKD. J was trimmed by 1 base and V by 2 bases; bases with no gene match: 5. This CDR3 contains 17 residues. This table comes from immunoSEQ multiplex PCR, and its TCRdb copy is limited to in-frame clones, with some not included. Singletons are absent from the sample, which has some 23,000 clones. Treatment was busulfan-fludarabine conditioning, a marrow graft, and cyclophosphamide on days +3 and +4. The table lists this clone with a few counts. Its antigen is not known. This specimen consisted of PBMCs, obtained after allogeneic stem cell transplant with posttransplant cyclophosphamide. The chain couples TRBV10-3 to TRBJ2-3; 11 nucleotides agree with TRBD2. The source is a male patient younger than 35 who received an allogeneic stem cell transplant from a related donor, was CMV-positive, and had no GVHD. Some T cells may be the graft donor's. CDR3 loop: CAISEPTGLAGTDTQYF. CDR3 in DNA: TGTGCCATCAGTGAGCCTACGGGACTAGCGGGCACAGATACGCAGTATTTT.